This T cell receptor (beta chain) was recorded in a study of regulatory T cells in long-lasting Graves disease. The V end was cut by 3 bases, the J end by 0 bases, with 10 bases between. Germline CDR1 is SGHRS and CDR2 is YFSETQ. The length of the CDR3 is 15 residues. As to time point: newly diagnosed GD, antithyroid drugs for less than 3 months. The TCR library was made from RNA that had been extracted from PBMCs in TRIzol. This clonotype was seen a few times. Assembly of TCR beta libraries relied on iRepertoire HTBI primers together with Arm-PCR of CDR3 regions. TCRdb analysed the multiplex PCR reads with MiXCR anew, one entry per CDR3 protein. The sample lists about 540,000 distinct CDR3 sequences; roughly 12% were seen once. These data also featured in a second study, about T cells in Graves' hyperthyroidism and ophthalmopathy. According to that study: Exclusion of patients followed from uncontrolled infection, other autoimmune disease, pregnancy or lactation.

Sequenced material: peripheral blood mononuclear cells (PBMCs), taken at new diagnosis, from a patient treated with antithyroid drugs. The chain combines TRBV5-1 with TRBJ1-3; weak D call: TRBD1 (6 bases). The sequence was obtained from a man aged 30 to 39 with Graves disease. CDR3 nucleotides: TGCGCCAGCAGCTCGGGACAAGTCTCTGGAAACACCATATATTTT. Encoded protein: CASSSGQVSGNTIYF.